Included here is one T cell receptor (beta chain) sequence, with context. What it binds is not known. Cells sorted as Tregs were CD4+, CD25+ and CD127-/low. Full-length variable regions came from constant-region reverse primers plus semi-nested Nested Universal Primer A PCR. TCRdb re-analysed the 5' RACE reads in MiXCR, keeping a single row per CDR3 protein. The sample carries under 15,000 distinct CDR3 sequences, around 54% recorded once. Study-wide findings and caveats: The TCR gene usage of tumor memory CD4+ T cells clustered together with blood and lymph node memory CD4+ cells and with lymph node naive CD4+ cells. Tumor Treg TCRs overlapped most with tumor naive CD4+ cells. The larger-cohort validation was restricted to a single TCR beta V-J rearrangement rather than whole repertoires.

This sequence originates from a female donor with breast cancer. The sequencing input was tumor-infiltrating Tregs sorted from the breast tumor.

The CDR3 DNA sequence: TGTGCCAGCACAAAACCCAGTCCCTGGGACACTGAAGCTTTCTTT. It specifies CASTKPSPWDTEAFF. The chain employs TRBV12-3 or TRBV12-4 and TRBJ1-1; D gene unclear. Trimming removed 7 bases at V and 3 bases at J, with 18 bases between. This CDR3 region has 15 residues.